This T cell receptor beta chain comes out of a study of T cell repertoires in cytomegalovirus infection. Findings and caveats of the study: The response measured ex vivo was dominated by TCR beta clonotypes (HLA-C-restricted and CMV-specific).

Note on this clonotype: The antigen remains unidentified.

The CDR3 sequence is 17 residues long. V was clipped by 4 bases and J by 2 bases; unmatched bases: 10. The germline gives CDR1 KGHDR, CDR2 SFDVKD. One entry per CDR3 protein, called by TCRdb with MiXCR from the reads. The data contain a few hundred thousand distinct CDR3 sequences, approximately 26% of them singletons. The chain recombines TRBV24-1 with TRBJ2-3; 8 nucleotides align to TRBD2. Material: PBMCs. The source is a human donor in good health (CMV status not recorded). Some clones in this sample may be carry-over from other donors' samples. Written as DNA, the CDR3 is TGTGCCACCAGTGACCCGGGAGGGCCGAGAAACACAGATACGCAGTATTTT. This encodes CATSDPGGPRNTDTQYF.